One sample yielded the 6 T cell receptor beta chains listed below, sequenced in a study of blood T cell repertoires in COVID-19. TCRdb's table, derived via immunoSEQ multiplex PCR, lists solely in-frame clones and lacks some. The sample shows fewer than 250,000 clones, 85% to 90% of them seen only once. Material: PBMCs or T cells enriched from blood (not recorded which). The source is a woman between 40 and 55 years old in a cohort exposed to, infected with or recovered from COVID-19 (not recorded which).

The J gene is TRBJ1-3, the V gene TRBV3-1 (or the pseudogene TRBV3-2), with 8 bases matching TRBD1. V shed 3 bases and J 0 bases; nucleotides not matched to a gene: 1. This CDR3 has 15 amino acids. The V gene's germline CDR1 is LGHDT and CDR2 YNNKEL (reference sequence). CDR3 region: CASSQGQASGNTIYF. The CDR3 coding sequence is TGTGCCAGCAGCCAGGGACAGGCCTCTGGAAACACCATATATTTT.

The chain carries TRBV18 and TRBJ2-4; 8 nucleotides match TRBD1. Germline CDR1 is KGHSH and CDR2 is LQKENI. The CDR3 has 17 amino acids. With V trimmed by 3 bases and J by 4 bases, 11 bases remained unmatched. The CDR3 DNA is TGTGCCAGCTCACCCCGAGGTGTCACAGGGGGGAAAAACATTCAGTACTTC. Protein: CASSPRGVTGGKNIQYF.

This chain links TRBV6-2 or TRBV6-3 with TRBJ2-5; 9 bases fit TRBD2. After removal of 3 bases from V and 6 bases from J, the junction contained 8 bases not matched to a gene. Per germline, CDR1 MNHEY and CDR2 SVGEGT. The CDR3 consists of 15 residues. The CDR3 protein is CASSYLRGGPKTQYF. The CDR3 DNA sequence: TGTGCCAGCAGTTATTTGCGGGGGGGCCCCAAGACCCAGTACTTC.

The chain carries TRBV5-4 and TRBJ1-2, with D unclear. Germline CDR1 reads SGHNT; CDR2 reads YYREEE (reference sequence). CDR3 length: 12 amino acids. The ends were cut back, 0 bases at V and 4 bases at J, with 4 bases in the middle. CDR3 nucleotides: TGTGCCAGCAGCTTGGACAGCTATGGCTACACCTTC. Amino acid sequence: CASSLDSYGYTF.

This rearrangement joins TRBV5-1 to TRBJ2-5; a possible D gene is TRBD1 (5 bases). The CDR3 consists of 16 residues. CDR1 SGHRS and CDR2 YFSETQ come from the germline V gene. Trimming stripped 2 bases from V and 5 bases from J, with 19 bases between. CDR3 sequence reads: CASSFQGDALGETQYF. CDR3 nucleotides: TGCGCCAGCAGCTTTCAGGGTGACGCTTTAGGGGAGACCCAGTACTTC.

This sequence joins TRBV4-1 and TRBJ2-1; D not resolved. From germline, CDR1 is MGHRA and CDR2 YSYEKL. The CDR3 has 15 residues. Trimming shortened V by 4 bases and J by 5 bases, and 15 bases separated the two germline ends. The CDR3 DNA is TGCGCCAGCAGCCTTCATCCAGGATCTAACAATGAGCAGTTCTTC. Translation: CASSLHPGSNNEQFF.